A single sample is the source of the 21 T cell receptor beta chains below, sequenced in a study of shared clonotypes between healthy human individuals. Clones were read by immunoSEQ multiplex PCR, and TCRdb kept only the in-frame ones, dropping some. The data hold around 2.3 million clones, with under 97% observed a single time. The sample comprised naive CD4+ T cells sorted from blood. Subset here: CD45RA+ positively selected. These receptor sequences come from a man aged 18 to 30 in good health.

This clone was detected once. The chain has TRBV6-5 and TRBJ1-1; 7 bases are a match to TRBD1. Losses at the gene ends were 11 bases for V and 3 bases for J; bases not matched to a gene: 9. CDR1 is MNHEY and CDR2 is SVGAGI in the germline V gene. The CDR3 spans 13 residues. The CDR3 region has the DNA TGTGCCTGCTACAGGGGAGGGGACACTGAAGCTTTCTTT. This translates into CACYRGGDTEAFF.

This chain joins TRBV5-1 and TRBJ2-1; 9 bases line up with TRBD1. CDR1 and CDR2 (germline): SGHRS, YFSETQ. The V and J ends lost 7 bases and 6 bases, in that order; junction bases with no gene match: 8. The CDR3 loop spans 14 amino acids. The CDR3 DNA reads TGCGCCAGCTGGGGAACAGGGGGCTTCAATGAGCAGTTCTTC. Translation: CASWGTGGFNEQFF.

The CDR3 DNA is TGTGCCATCAGGAGGGACAGGGGCATGAACACTGAAGCTTTCTTT. As protein: CAIRRDRGMNTEAFF. The genes are TRBV10-3 and TRBJ1-1; TRBD1 agrees at 10 bases. The germline V gene encodes CDR1 ENHRY and CDR2 SYGVKD. After removal of 6 bases from V and 0 bases from J, the junction contained 4 bases not matched to a gene. The CDR3 is 15 residues long.

The V gene is TRBV2, the J gene TRBJ2-2; no clear D gene. The CDR3 is 12 amino acids. Germline loops: CDR1 SNHLY, CDR2 FYNNEI. V was clipped by 6 bases and J by 4 bases, with 6 bases between them. CDR3 protein: CASRVSTGELFF. CDR3 bases: TGTGCCAGCAGAGTTAGCACCGGGGAGCTGTTTTTT.

This rearrangement joins TRBV5-1 to TRBJ1-1, with D unclear. Germline V CDR1 and CDR2: SGHRS, YFSETQ. V was clipped by 2 bases and J by 6 bases, with 5 bases between them. The CDR3 contains 11 residues. As DNA, the CDR3 is TGCGCCAGCAGCTTCAGCCCTGAAGCTTTCTTT. The encoded protein is CASSFSPEAFF. The whole variable domain, remainder taken from reference TRBV5-1 and TRBJ1-1, is KAGVTQTPRYLIKTRGQQVTLSCSPISGHRSVSWYQQTPGQGLQFLFEYFSETQRNKGNFPGRFSGRQFSNSRSEMNVSTLELGDSALYLCASSFSPEAFFGQGTRLTVV.

V gene TRBV10-3 combines with J gene TRBJ2-3; possibly TRBD2 for D (7 bases). The germline CDR1 and CDR2 sequences are ENHRY and SYGVKD. The V gene lost 7 bases and the J gene lost 6 bases, with 17 bases spanning the gap. CDR3 length: 14 amino acids. CDR3 bases: TGTGCCATCAAGTCCGGGGGGCGCATGGATACGCAGTATTTT. Protein sequence: CAIKSGGRMDTQYF.

Here the CDR3 reads CASSLTSGSNTDTQYF. Here the CDR3 DNA reads TGCGCCAGCAGCTTGACTAGCGGGAGTAACACAGATACGCAGTATTTT. The chain combines TRBV5-1 with TRBJ2-3, with 11 bases aligning to TRBD2. This CDR3 region has 16 residues. Germline V lookup: CDR1 SGHRS, CDR2 YFSETQ. V lost 1 base and J lost 2; bases outside the gene matches: 3.

V is TRBV6-5 and J is TRBJ1-3; perhaps TRBD1 as D (6 bases). From germline, CDR1 is MNHEY and CDR2 SVGAGI. The germline V and J ends were trimmed by 4 bases and 4 bases, with 14 bases remaining between them. The CDR3 covers 15 residues. CDR3: CASSSSRDTGNTIYF. CDR3 bases: TGTGCCAGCAGTTCCTCGAGGGACACCGGAAACACCATATATTTT.

To note about this clone: The sample has other DNA sequences that encode this CDR3 too. The CDR3, as DNA: TGTGCCTGGAGTAGGGGACTGAGCACAGATACGCAGTATTTT. It encodes CAWSRGLSTDTQYF. The J gene is TRBJ2-3, the V gene TRBV30; maybe TRBD2 (6 bases). CDR3 length: 14 amino acids. V gave up 2 bases and J gave up 0 bases, with 9 bases separating them. Germline V gives CDR1 GTSNPN, CDR2 SVGIG (reference sequence).

V is TRBV10-3 and J is TRBJ2-3; D ambiguous. This CDR3 is built from 17 residues. Germline V gene sequence: CDR1 ENHRY, CDR2 SYGVKD. The ends were cut back, 3 bases at V and 2 bases at J, with 18 bases in the middle. The CDR3 DNA sequence: TGTGCCATCAGTGATGCGCAGCTCCTGAGAAACACAGATACGCAGTATTTT. Its protein is CAISDAQLLRNTDTQYF.

With regard to this clone: Other DNA sequences in this sample translate to the same CDR3. V is TRBV29-1 and J is TRBJ1-4, with a possible D match to TRBD1 (5 bases). CDR1 SQVTM and CDR2 ANQGSEA come from the germline V gene. With 4 bases removed from V and 5 bases from J, the gap between germline ends came to 11 bases. The CDR3 covers 13 residues. The CDR3 is CSVGGRLNEKLFF. CDR3 coding DNA: TGCAGCGTTGGGGGCAGACTAAATGAAAAACTGTTTTTT. Combining the CDR3 with reference TRBV29-1 and TRBJ1-4 gives the whole variable domain SAVISQKPSRDICQRGTSLTIQCQVDSQVTMMFWYRQQPGQSLTLIATANQGSEATYESGFVIDKFPISRPNLTFSTLTVSNMSPEDSSIYLCSVGGRLNEKLFFGSGTQLSVL.

J is TRBJ1-4 and V is TRBV7-9; TRBD1 matches 12 bases. The V and J ends lost 5 bases and 4 bases, in that order; junction bases with no gene match: 8. From germline, CDR1 is SEHNR and CDR2 FQNEAQ (reference sequence). This CDR3 is 17 amino acids long. The CDR3 bases are TGTGCCAGCAGCCCCAGGGGACAGGGGGCTGGTAATGAAAAACTGTTTTTT. It encodes CASSPRGQGAGNEKLFF.

The chain carries TRBV5-4 and TRBJ2-3, with 8 bases lining up with TRBD2. The CDR3 extends over 15 amino acids. J was trimmed by 3 bases and V by 5 bases; bases with no gene match: 8. Germline CDR1 SGHNT, CDR2 YYREEE (reference sequence). In DNA form, the CDR3 reads TGTGCCAGCAGTATTAGCGGGAAGGGTACAGATACGCAGTATTTT. It specifies CASSISGKGTDTQYF.

This clone showed up just once. CDR3 region: CASSPGQGDRPQHF. Written as DNA, the CDR3 is TGTGCCAGCAGCCCGGGACAGGGAGATCGGCCCCAGCATTTT. The chain couples TRBV2 to TRBJ1-5; 9 bases agree with TRBD1. The V segment lost 6 bases and the J segment 9 bases; nucleotides outside the gene matches: 9. Germline CDR1 SNHLY, CDR2 FYNNEI. This CDR3 has 14 residues.

For this clone: One end of the junction does not line up with germline, which may come from a read error. V is TRBV7-7 and J is TRBJ2-2; 8 bases align to TRBD2. The CDR3 contains 16 residues. CDR1 is SSHAT and CDR2 is FNYEAQ in the germline V gene (reference sequence). CDR3 residues: CASSLISGDNTGELFF. The CDR3 DNA follows: TGTGCTAGCAGCTTAATTAGCGGGGATAACACCGGGGAGCTGTTTTTT.

The V and J genes are TRBV30 and TRBJ1-1, with D perhaps matching TRBD1 (5 bases). The CDR3 runs to 13 residues. Germline V lookup: CDR1 GTSNPN, CDR2 SVGIG (reference sequence). V was shortened by 0 bases and J by 5 bases, with 10 bases between the two germline ends. The CDR3 DNA reads TGTGCCTGGAGTGTAAATGGGGGTACTGAAGCTTTCTTT. Amino acid sequence: CAWSVNGGTEAFF.

To note about this clone: The identical CDR3 is also encoded by other nucleotide sequences in the sample. This rearrangement joins TRBV5-1 to TRBJ1-4, with no clear D. Trimming stripped 2 bases from V and 0 bases from J, with 5 bases between. The CDR3 extends over 14 amino acids. Germline values: CDR1 SGHRS, CDR2 YFSETQ. The CDR3 reads CASSLSATNEKLFF. The CDR3 coding sequence is TGCGCCAGCAGCTTAAGTGCAACTAATGAAAAACTGTTTTTT.

The chain uses TRBV4-3 and TRBJ2-5, with D perhaps TRBD1 (5 bases). The CDR3 is made up of 14 amino acids. Deletions cut 1 base from V and 5 bases from J, with 11 bases between. The germline V gene has CDR1 LGHNA and CDR2 YSLEER. The CDR3 here is CASSQGSRVETQYF. CDR3 nucleotide sequence: TGCGCCAGCAGCCAAGGGTCCAGGGTGGAGACCCAGTACTTC.

In DNA, the CDR3 is TGTGCCAGCAGCTTCGGGAGGGCCGCCGGGGAGCTGTTTTTT. Translated, it gives CASSFGRAAGELFF. V and J are TRBV7-9 and TRBJ2-2, with 8 nucleotides matching TRBD2. The CDR3 length is 14 residues. Per the germline V gene, CDR1 is SEHNR and CDR2 is FQNEAQ (reference sequence). The junction had 3 bases not matched to a gene; V was cut back by 3 bases and J by 6 bases.

DNA of the CDR3: TGTGCCAGCAGCGTAGATGCGGGAGTTCCTTTAGAGACCCAGTACTTC. Translated, it gives CASSVDAGVPLETQYF. The V gene is TRBV9, the J gene TRBJ2-5; TRBD2 aligns across 7 bases. The trim removed 0 bases at V and 4 bases at J, leaving 9 bases unmatched. CDR1 SGDLS and CDR2 YYNGEE come from the germline V gene. The CDR3 is made up of 16 amino acids.

The genes are TRBV6-6 and TRBJ1-1; 9 bases line up with TRBD1. V was pared by 4 bases and J by 7 bases, with 4 bases of the junction left unmatched. The CDR3 spans 13 residues. Looked up from germline, CDR1 is MNHNY and CDR2 is SVGAGI (reference sequence). CDR3 sequence reads: CASSSGQGFEAFF. The CDR3 DNA is TGTGCCAGCAGTTCCGGACAGGGGTTTGAAGCTTTCTTT.